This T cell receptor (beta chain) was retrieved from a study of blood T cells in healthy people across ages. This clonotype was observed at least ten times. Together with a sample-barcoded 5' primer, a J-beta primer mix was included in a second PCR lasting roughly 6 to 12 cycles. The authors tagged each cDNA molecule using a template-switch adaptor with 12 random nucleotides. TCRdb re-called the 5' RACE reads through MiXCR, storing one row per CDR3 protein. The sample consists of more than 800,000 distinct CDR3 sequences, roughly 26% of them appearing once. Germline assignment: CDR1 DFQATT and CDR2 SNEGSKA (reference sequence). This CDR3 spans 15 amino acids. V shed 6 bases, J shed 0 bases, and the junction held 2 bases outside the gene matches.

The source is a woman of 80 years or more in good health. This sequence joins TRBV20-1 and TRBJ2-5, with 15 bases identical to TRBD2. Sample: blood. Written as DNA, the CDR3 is TGCAGTGCCGGGACTAGCGGGGGGTACCAAGAGACCCAGTACTTC. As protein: CSAGTSGGYQETQYF.